The source of this TCR beta chain is a study of T cell repertoires in cytomegalovirus infection. Study conclusions and caveats: In two of eight donors, the top clonotype was HLA-C-restricted CMV-specific. Public TCR beta family frequency separated CMV-and-HLA carriers, including in an independent cohort.

TCRdb processed the reads anew with MiXCR; each CDR3 protein has one entry. The top ten hold 3.5% to 4.5% of the sample, which has some 320,000 distinct CDR3 sequences, more than 8% seen once. The CDR3 contains 16 residues. Germline lookup yields CDR1 SGHAT and CDR2 FQNNGV. With 5 bases removed from V and 1 base from J, the gap between germline ends came to 16 bases. This clonotype was picked up many times. Its target is unknown. The chain joins TRBV11-2 to TRBJ2-3; no clear D. The receptor was isolated from a human donor in good health (CMV status not recorded). Some clones in this sample may be carry-over from other donors' samples. Sequenced input: PBMCs. CDR3 loop: CASSPQGSMGTDTQYF. The CDR3 DNA is TGTGCCAGCAGCCCCCAAGGGTCCATGGGCACAGATACGCAGTATTTT.